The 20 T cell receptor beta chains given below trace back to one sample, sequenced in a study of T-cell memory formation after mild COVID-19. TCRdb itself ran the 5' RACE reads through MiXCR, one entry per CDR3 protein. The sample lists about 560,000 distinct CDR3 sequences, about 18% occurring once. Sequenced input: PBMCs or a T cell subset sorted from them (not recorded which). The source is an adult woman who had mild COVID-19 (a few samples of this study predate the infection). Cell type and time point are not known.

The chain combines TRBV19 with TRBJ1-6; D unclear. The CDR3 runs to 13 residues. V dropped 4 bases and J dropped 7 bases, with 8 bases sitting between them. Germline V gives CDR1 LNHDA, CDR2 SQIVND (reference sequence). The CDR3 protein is CASSTSENSPLHF. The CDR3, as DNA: TGTGCCAGTAGTACCTCCGAAAATTCACCCCTCCACTTT.

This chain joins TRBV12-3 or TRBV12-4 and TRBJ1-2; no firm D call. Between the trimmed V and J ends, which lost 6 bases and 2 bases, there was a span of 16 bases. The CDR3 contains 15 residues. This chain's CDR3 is CASSSDYSTNYGYTF. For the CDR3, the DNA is TGTGCCAGCAGCTCGGATTACTCCACCAACTATGGCTACACCTTC.

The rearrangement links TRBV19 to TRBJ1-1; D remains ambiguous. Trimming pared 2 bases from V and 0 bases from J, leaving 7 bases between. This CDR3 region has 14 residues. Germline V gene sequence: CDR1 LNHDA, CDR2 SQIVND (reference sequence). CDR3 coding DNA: TGTGCCAGTAGTATAAGGCGGGTGAACACTGAAGCTTTCTTT. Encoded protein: CASSIRRVNTEAFF.

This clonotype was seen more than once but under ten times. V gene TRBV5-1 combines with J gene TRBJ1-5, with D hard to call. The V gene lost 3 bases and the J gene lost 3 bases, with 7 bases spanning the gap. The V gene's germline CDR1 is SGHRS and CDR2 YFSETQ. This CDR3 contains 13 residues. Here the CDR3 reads CASSSQLNQPQHF. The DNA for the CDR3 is TGCGCCAGCAGCTCCCAGCTCAATCAGCCCCAGCATTTT.

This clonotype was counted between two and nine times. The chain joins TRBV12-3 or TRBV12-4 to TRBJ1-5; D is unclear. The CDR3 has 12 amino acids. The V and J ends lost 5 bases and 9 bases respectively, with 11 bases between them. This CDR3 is CASSPVPRPQHF. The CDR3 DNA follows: TGTGCCAGCAGTCCGGTCCCGAGGCCCCAGCATTTT.

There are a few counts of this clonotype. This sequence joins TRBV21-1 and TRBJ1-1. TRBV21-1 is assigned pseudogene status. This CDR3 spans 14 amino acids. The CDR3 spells CASSKGEGRNEAFF. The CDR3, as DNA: TGTGCCAGCAGCAAAGGTGAAGGAAGGAATGAAGCTTTCTTT.

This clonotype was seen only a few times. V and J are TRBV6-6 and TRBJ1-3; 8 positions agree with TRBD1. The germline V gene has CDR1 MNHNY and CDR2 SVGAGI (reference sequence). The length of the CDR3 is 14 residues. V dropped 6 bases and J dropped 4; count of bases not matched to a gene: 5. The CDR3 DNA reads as TGTGCCAGCAGCCACGACAGGGGCGGAAACACCATATATTTT. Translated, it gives CASSHDRGGNTIYF.

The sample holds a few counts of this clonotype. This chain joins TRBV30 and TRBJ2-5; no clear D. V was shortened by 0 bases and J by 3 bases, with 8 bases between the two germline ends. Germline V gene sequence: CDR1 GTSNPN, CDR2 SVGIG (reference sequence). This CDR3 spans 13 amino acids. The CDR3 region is CAWSVARKETQYF. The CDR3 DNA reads TGTGCCTGGAGTGTAGCTAGGAAAGAGACCCAGTACTTC.

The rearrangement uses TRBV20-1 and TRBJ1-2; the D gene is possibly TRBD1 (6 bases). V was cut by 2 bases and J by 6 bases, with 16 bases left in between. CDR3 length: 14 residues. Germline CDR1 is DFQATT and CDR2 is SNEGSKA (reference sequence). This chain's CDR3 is CSARSWNPGDGYTF. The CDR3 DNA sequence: TGCAGTGCTAGATCGTGGAACCCAGGGGATGGCTACACCTTC.

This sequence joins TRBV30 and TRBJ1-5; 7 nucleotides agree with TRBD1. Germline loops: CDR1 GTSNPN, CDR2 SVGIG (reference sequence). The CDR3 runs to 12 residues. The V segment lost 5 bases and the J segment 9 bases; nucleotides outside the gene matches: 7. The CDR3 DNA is TGTGCCTGGGGGACTCAGGGGGGGCCCCAGCATTTT. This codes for CAWGTQGGPQHF. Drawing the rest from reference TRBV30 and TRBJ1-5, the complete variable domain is SQTIHQWPATLVQPVGSPLSLECTVEGTSNPNLYWYRQAAGRGLQLLFYSVGIGQISSEVPQNLSASRPQDRQFILSSKKLLLSDSGFYLCAWGTQGGPQHFGDGTRLSIL.

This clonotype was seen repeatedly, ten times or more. The CDR3 sequence: CASSREGGGRYTF. Written as DNA, the CDR3 is TGCGCCAGCAGCCGCGAGGGGGGGGGTCGCTACACCTTC. This sequence joins TRBV5-1 and TRBJ1-2, with D maybe TRBD1 (6 bases). The CDR3 is 13 residues long. Germline CDR1 and CDR2: SGHRS and YFSETQ. V was cut by 4 bases and J by 9 bases, with 16 bases left in between.

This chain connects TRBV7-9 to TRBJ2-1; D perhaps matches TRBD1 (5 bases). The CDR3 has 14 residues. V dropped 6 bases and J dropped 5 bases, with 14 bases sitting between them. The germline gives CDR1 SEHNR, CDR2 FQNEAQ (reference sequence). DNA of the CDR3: TGTGCCAGCAGGCTGGACACCCGGAACAATGAGCAGTTCTTC. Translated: CASRLDTRNNEQFF.

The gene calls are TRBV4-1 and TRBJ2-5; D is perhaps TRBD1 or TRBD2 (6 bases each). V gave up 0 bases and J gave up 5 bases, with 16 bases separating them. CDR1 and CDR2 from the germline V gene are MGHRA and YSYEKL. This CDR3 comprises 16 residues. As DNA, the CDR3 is TGCGCCAGCAGCCAAGACGCCTGGGGGGCCAGGGAGACCCAGTACTTC. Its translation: CASSQDAWGARETQYF.

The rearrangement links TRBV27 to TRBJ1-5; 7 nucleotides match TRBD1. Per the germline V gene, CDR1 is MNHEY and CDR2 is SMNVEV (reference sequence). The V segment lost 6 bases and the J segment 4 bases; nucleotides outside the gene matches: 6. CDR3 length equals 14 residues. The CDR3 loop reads CASSTPGGNQPQHF. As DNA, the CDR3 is TGTGCCAGCAGCACCCCAGGGGGGAATCAGCCCCAGCATTTT.

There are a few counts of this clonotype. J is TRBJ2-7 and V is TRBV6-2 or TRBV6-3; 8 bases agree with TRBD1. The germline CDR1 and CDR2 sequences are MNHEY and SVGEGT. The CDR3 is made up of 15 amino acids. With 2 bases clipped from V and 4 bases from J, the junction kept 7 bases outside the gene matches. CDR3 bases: TGTGCCAGCAGTTACGGAGGGACAGGTTTTTACGAGCAGTACTTC. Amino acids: CASSYGGTGFYEQYF.

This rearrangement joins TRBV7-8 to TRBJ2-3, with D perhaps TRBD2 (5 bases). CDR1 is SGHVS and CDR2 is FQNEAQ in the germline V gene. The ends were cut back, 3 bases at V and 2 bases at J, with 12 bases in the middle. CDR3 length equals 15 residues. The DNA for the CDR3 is TGTGCCAGCAGCTTGGAGGACGGTTTCACAGATACGCAGTATTTT. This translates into CASSLEDGFTDTQYF.

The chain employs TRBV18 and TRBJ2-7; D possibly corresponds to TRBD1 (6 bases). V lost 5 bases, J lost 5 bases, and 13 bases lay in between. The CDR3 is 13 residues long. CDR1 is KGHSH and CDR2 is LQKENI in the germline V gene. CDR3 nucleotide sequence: TGTGCCAGCTCAAACAGGGATGGCCACGAGCAGTACTTC. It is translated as CASSNRDGHEQYF.

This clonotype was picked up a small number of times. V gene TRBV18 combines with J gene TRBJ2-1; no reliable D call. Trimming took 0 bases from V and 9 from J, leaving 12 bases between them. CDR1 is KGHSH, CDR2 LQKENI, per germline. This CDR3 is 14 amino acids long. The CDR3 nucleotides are TGTGCCAGCTCACCACCGGCTAGTCTTATTGAGCAGTTCTTC. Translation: CASSPPASLIEQFF.

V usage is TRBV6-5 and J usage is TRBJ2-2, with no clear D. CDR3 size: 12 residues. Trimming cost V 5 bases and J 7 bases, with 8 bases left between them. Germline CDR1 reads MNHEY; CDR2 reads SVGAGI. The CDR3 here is CASSRPHGELFF. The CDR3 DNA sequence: TGTGCCAGCAGTCGTCCCCACGGGGAGCTGTTTTTT.

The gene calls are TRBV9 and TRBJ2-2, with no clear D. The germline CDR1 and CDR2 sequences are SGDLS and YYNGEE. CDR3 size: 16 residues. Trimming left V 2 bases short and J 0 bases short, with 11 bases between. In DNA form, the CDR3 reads TGTGCCAGCAGCGTCTTATCTTTCACGAACACCGGGGAGCTGTTTTTT. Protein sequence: CASSVLSFTNTGELFF.